These 27 T cell receptor beta chains were sequenced from one sample in a study of OX40 agonist ivuxolimab in advanced cancers. Sequencing used immunoSEQ multiplex PCR; TCRdb keeps in-frame clones, though not all of them. The top ten hold about a fifth of the sample, which has around 35,000 clones, 81% seen once. The sequencing used CD4+ or CD8+ T cells sorted from blood, collected in a trial of the OX40 agonist ivuxolimab. Receptor source: an adult with an advanced solid tumor such as melanoma, head and neck, liver or kidney cancer.

CDR3 nucleotide sequence: TGTGCCAGCAGTGATTCCGGGGTTCAGCCCCAGCATTTT. Its protein product is CASSDSGVQPQHF. The chain carries TRBV6-1 and TRBJ1-5, with D hard to call. Germline CDR1 is MNHNS and CDR2 is SASEGT. V lost 3 bases and J lost 6, with 9 bases in between. The CDR3 extends over 13 amino acids.

This clone was recorded only once. J is TRBJ2-7 and V is TRBV6-6; 8 nucleotides align to TRBD2. V trimming: 11 bases; J trimming: 1 base; junction bases outside the gene matches: 4. This CDR3 spans 12 amino acids. Germline loops: CDR1 MNHNY, CDR2 SVGAGI (reference sequence). The CDR3 DNA reads as TGTGCCCTTTGCGGGAGGTCCTACGAGCAGTACTTC. Translating gives CALCGRSYEQYF.

The J gene is TRBJ1-4, the V gene TRBV30; no firm D call. Trimming stripped 0 bases from V and 0 bases from J, with 8 bases between. Germline CDR1 reads GTSNPN; CDR2 reads SVGIG (reference sequence). The CDR3 length is 15 residues. The CDR3 region has the DNA TGTGCCTGGAGTGTACATCAGTCAACTAATGAAAAACTGTTTTTT. Protein product: CAWSVHQSTNEKLFF.

The sample holds a few counts of this clone. This sequence joins TRBV11-2 and TRBJ2-1; 11 bases match TRBD2. Germline CDR1 and CDR2: SGHAT and FQNNGV. V gave up 4 bases and J gave up 9 bases; unmatched junction bases: 11. The CDR3 is 16 residues long. For the CDR3, the DNA is TGTGCCAGCAGCTCCTTCCGACTAGCGGGATGGGGTGAGCAGTTCTTC. This translates into CASSSFRLAGWGEQFF.

The chain has TRBV5-8 and TRBJ2-1; 8 bases line up with TRBD2. CDR3 length: 18 amino acids. Looked up from germline, CDR1 is SGHTS and CDR2 is YDEGEE. V lost 4 bases, J lost 2 bases, and 14 bases stayed unmatched. This chain's CDR3 is CASSLSPHGRGAYNEQFF. As DNA, the CDR3 is TGTGCCAGCAGCCTAAGTCCCCACGGGAGGGGGGCCTACAATGAGCAGTTCTTC.

The chain carries TRBV19 and TRBJ2-1; D unresolved. Trimming took 4 bases from V and 5 from J, leaving 6 bases between them. CDR1 and CDR2 (germline): LNHDA, SQIVND (reference sequence). The CDR3 totals 12 residues. The CDR3 sequence is CASSTLNNEQFF. The CDR3 DNA reads as TGTGCCAGTAGTACCTTAAACAATGAGCAGTTCTTC.

The chain couples TRBV2 to TRBJ2-1; weak D call: TRBD2 (5 bases). Germline V CDR1 and CDR2: SNHLY, FYNNEI. V dropped 5 bases and J dropped 5 bases, with 13 bases sitting between them. The CDR3 runs 14 residues. The CDR3 sequence is CASSIRLAHNEQFF. The CDR3 nucleotides are TGTGCCAGCAGTATTCGGCTAGCACACAATGAGCAGTTCTTC.

The V and J genes are TRBV18 and TRBJ2-7; 7 bases line up with TRBD1. Germline V lookup: CDR1 KGHSH, CDR2 LQKENI. The CDR3 contains 15 residues. J gave up 2 bases and V 6 bases, and 10 bases lay outside the gene matches. This chain's CDR3 is CASSPRGQGTYEQYF. The DNA for the CDR3 is TGTGCCAGCTCCCCGAGGGGGCAGGGGACCTACGAGCAGTACTTC. Looking up the rest from reference TRBV18 and TRBJ2-7 gives the full variable domain: NAGVMQNPRHLVRRRGQEARLRCSPMKGHSHVYWYRQLPEEGLKFMVYLQKENIIDESGMPKERFSAEFPKEGPSILRIQQVVRGDSAAYFCASSPRGQGTYEQYFGPGTRLTVT.

The V and J genes are TRBV28 and TRBJ2-7, with TRBD1 as a possible D gene (5 bases). The CDR3 contains 15 residues. CDR1 is MDHEN, CDR2 SYDVKM, per germline. V lost 2 bases and J 11 bases, leaving 22 bases between the germline ends. Here the CDR3 reads CASSLPGQGGRRKYF. The CDR3 DNA reads as TGTGCCAGCAGTTTACCCGGTCAGGGTGGTAGAAGAAAGTACTTC.

The V and J genes are TRBV7-2 and TRBJ1-1; D ambiguous. The CDR3 has 17 residues. Trimming cost V 4 bases and J 2 bases, with 20 bases left between them. The germline V gene has CDR1 SGHTA and CDR2 FQGNSA. The CDR3: CASSSKPDIGPNTEAFF. The CDR3 DNA is TGTGCCAGCAGCTCCAAACCCGACATAGGGCCTAACACTGAAGCTTTCTTT.

The rearrangement links TRBV7-2 to TRBJ1-1, with D possibly being TRBD1 (5 bases). The V gene's germline CDR1 is SGHTA and CDR2 FQGNSA. The germline V and J ends were trimmed by 0 bases and 6 bases, with 11 bases remaining between them. There are 14 residues in the CDR3. CDR3 sequence (DNA): TGTGCCAGCAGCTTAGCGCGGGGGATGGCTGAAGCTTTCTTT. Protein: CASSLARGMAEAFF.

The sample holds a few counts of this clone. CDR3 nucleotides: TGTGCCAGCAGCCCGGGACAGCTCCAAGAGACCCAGTACTTC. Its translation: CASSPGQLQETQYF. The V and J genes are TRBV9 and TRBJ2-5; 7 bases agree with TRBD1. CDR3 length: 14 residues. V lost 4 bases and J lost 1; bases outside the gene matches: 4. Germline values: CDR1 SGDLS, CDR2 YYNGEE.

The V and J genes are TRBV13 and TRBJ2-3, with a tentative D call TRBD1 (6 bases). Trimming took off 6 bases at V and 2 bases at J, with 12 bases between the two ends. This CDR3 contains 14 residues. Per the germline V gene, CDR1 is PRHDT and CDR2 is FYEKMQ (reference sequence). CDR3 DNA sequence: TGTGCCAGCAGGGCGGACAGCCTCACAGATACGCAGTATTTT. This gives the protein CASRADSLTDTQYF. The full variable domain, its missing parts supplied by reference TRBV13 and TRBJ2-3, is AAGVIQSPRHLIKEKRETATLKCYPIPRHDTVYWYQQGPGQDPQFLISFYEKMQSDKGSIPDRFSAQQFSDYHSELNMSSLELGDSALYFCASRADSLTDTQYFGPGTRLTVL.

V is TRBV6-5 and J is TRBJ1-1, with TRBD1 as a possible D gene (5 bases). The CDR3 length is 13 residues. The V end was cut by 8 bases, the J end by 3 bases, with 13 bases between. Germline V CDR1 and CDR2: MNHEY, SVGAGI. DNA of the CDR3: TGTGCCAGCGGACTGGGGGGGGACACTGAAGCTTTCTTT. It encodes CASGLGGDTEAFF.

This clone was recorded once. J is TRBJ1-3 and V is TRBV4-2; 7 bases are shared with TRBD1. The CDR3 totals 15 residues. The trim removed 2 bases at V and 6 bases at J, leaving 7 bases unmatched. CDR1 is LGHNA, CDR2 YNFKEQ, per germline. CDR3 protein: CASSQYGQALNTIYF. CDR3 sequence (DNA): TGTGCCAGCAGCCAATACGGACAGGCGCTAAACACCATATATTTT.

The chain joins TRBV5-5 to TRBJ1-1; possible D gene TRBD1, 5 bases. Trimming pared 7 bases from V and 1 base from J, leaving 17 bases between. Germline V lookup: CDR1 SGHKS, CDR2 YYEKEE (reference sequence). CDR3 length equals 15 residues. Here the CDR3 reads CASHPPGSTNTEAFF. The CDR3 DNA is TGTGCCAGCCACCCCCCAGGGTCTACGAACACTGAAGCTTTCTTT.

This clone occurred a few times. CDR3 coding DNA: TGTGCCAGTAGGCGACAGGGGGACCAGCCCCAGCATTTT. Translated: CASRRQGDQPQHF. The J gene is TRBJ1-5, the V gene TRBV19, with 9 positions matching TRBD1. With 6 bases clipped from V and 7 bases from J, the junction kept 4 bases outside the gene matches. Per germline, CDR1 LNHDA and CDR2 SQIVND (reference sequence). CDR3 length equals 13 residues.

The rearrangement joins TRBV6-4 to TRBJ2-1; the match to TRBD2 covers 14 bases. This CDR3 comprises 16 residues. Germline V CDR1 and CDR2: MRHNA, SNTAGT. Trimming at V came to 6 bases and at J to 8 bases, leaving 9 bases not matched to a gene. CDR3 protein: CASSPKTSGRADEQFF. Here the CDR3 DNA reads TGTGCCAGCAGCCCCAAGACTAGCGGGAGGGCTGATGAGCAGTTCTTC.

The rearrangement links TRBV5-1 to TRBJ1-2; 7 bases are shared with TRBD1. The CDR3 is made up of 13 amino acids. The junction had 4 bases not matched to a gene; V was cut back by 2 bases and J by 6 bases. Germline V gene lookup returns CDR1 SGHRS and CDR2 YFSETQ. CDR3 bases: TGCGCCAGCAGCTTAAGGCAGGGGGATGGCTACACCTTC. Its translation: CASSLRQGDGYTF.

This clone was observed a single time. This sequence joins TRBV7-2 and TRBJ2-1, with D perhaps matching TRBD2 (6 bases). V gave up 6 bases and J gave up 6 bases, with 12 bases separating them. Looked up from germline, CDR1 is SGHTA and CDR2 is FQGNSA. The CDR3 extends over 13 amino acids. The CDR3 DNA is TGTGCCAGCAGACCGACTAGGGGCAATGAGCAGTTCTTC. Protein: CASRPTRGNEQFF.

V and J are TRBV6-6 and TRBJ2-7, with 8 bases matching TRBD2. The J segment lost 4 bases and the V segment lost 6 bases, leaving 8 bases of the junction unmatched. Germline V gene lookup returns CDR1 MNHNY and CDR2 SVGAGI (reference sequence). CDR3 length: 14 residues. The CDR3 here is CASRISGALYEQYF. In DNA form, the CDR3 reads TGTGCCAGCAGAATTAGCGGGGCACTTTACGAGCAGTACTTC.

The chain joins TRBV5-1 to TRBJ2-3; a possible D gene is TRBD1 (6 bases). The V end was cut by 6 bases, the J end by 0 bases, with 14 bases between. This CDR3 region has 15 residues. The germline CDR1 and CDR2 sequences are SGHRS and YFSETQ. CDR3 nucleotides: TGCGCCAGCACCCCGCAGGGGCTCAGCACAGATACGCAGTATTTT. The encoded protein is CASTPQGLSTDTQYF.

The chain joins TRBV18 to TRBJ2-7; TRBD1 is a possible D gene (6 bases). There are 14 residues in the CDR3. Trimming removed 3 bases from V and 2 bases from J, with 11 bases in between. Germline V lookup: CDR1 KGHSH, CDR2 LQKENI. This CDR3 reads CASSPGQNTYEQYF. Here the CDR3 DNA reads TGTGCCAGCTCACCGGGACAAAACACCTACGAGCAGTACTTC.

This clone was observed a few times. CDR3 residues: CASSSGPNEKLFF. The CDR3 nucleotides are TGTGCCAGCAGCTCAGGACCTAATGAAAAACTGTTTTTT. The chain recombines TRBV7-3 with TRBJ1-4; the D is unclear. This CDR3 spans 13 amino acids. The germline V and J ends were trimmed by 4 bases and 3 bases, with 6 bases remaining between them. Germline V gene lookup returns CDR1 SGHTA and CDR2 FQGTGA.

V usage is TRBV19 and J usage is TRBJ2-2, with unresolved D. Between the trimmed V and J ends, which lost 6 bases and 3 bases, there was a span of 8 bases. The CDR3 is 13 residues long. Germline V gene sequence: CDR1 LNHDA, CDR2 SQIVND (reference sequence). The CDR3 bases are TGTGCCAGTAGGCGTCAGCACACCGGGGAGCTGTTTTTT. As protein: CASRRQHTGELFF.

The J gene is TRBJ2-5, the V gene TRBV5-1; perhaps TRBD1 as D (7 bases). The CDR3 extends over 14 amino acids. V lost 5 bases and J 11 bases, leaving 22 bases between the germline ends. Germline assignment: CDR1 SGHRS and CDR2 YFSETQ. Here the CDR3 reads CASRLGTDSREQYF. CDR3 nucleotides: TGCGCCAGCAGACTTGGGACAGATAGTCGGGAGCAGTACTTC.

This clone has just a few counts. This chain uses TRBV27 with TRBJ1-1; 9 bases match TRBD1. CDR3 length: 12 residues. Unmatched junction bases numbered 6, after V lost 5 bases and J lost 11 bases. The germline V gene has CDR1 MNHEY and CDR2 SMNVEV (reference sequence). Here the CDR3 reads CASSLRQGVAFF. In DNA form, the CDR3 reads TGTGCCAGCAGTCTCAGACAGGGGGTCGCTTTCTTT.